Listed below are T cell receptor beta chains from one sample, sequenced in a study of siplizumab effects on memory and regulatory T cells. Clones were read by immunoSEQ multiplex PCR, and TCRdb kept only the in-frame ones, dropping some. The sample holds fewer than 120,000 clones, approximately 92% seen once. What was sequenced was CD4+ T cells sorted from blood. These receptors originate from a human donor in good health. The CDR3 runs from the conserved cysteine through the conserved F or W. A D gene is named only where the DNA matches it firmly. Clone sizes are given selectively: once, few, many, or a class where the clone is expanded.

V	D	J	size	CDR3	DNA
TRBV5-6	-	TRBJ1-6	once	CASSFTGLGSPLHF	TGTGCCAGCAGCTTTACAGGGCTTGGGTCACCCCTCCACTTT
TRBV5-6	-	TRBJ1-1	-	CASSFMVSDQNTEAFF	TGTGCCAGCAGCTTTATGGTATCGGACCAGAACACTGAAGCTTTCTTT
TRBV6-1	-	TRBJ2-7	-	CASSDSQREQYF	TGTGCCAGCAGTGATAGTCAGCGCGAGCAGTACTTC
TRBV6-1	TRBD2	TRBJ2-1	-	CASSRGVYNEQFF	TGTGCCAGCAGCCGGGGGGTGTACAATGAGCAGTTCTTC
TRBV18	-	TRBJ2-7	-	CASSPGSSYEQYF	TGTGCCAGCTCACCGGGATCCTCTTACGAGCAGTACTTC
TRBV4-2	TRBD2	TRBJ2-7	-	CASSLPGLALYEQYF	TGTGCCAGCAGCCTCCCGGGACTAGCGCTCTACGAGCAGTACTTC
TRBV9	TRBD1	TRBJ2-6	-	CASSLTITGTGGSGANVLTF	TGTGCCAGCAGCCTTACCATAACCGGGACAGGGGGCTCTGGGGCCAACGTCCTGACTTTC
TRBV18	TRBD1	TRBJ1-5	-	CASSDGTGYIQPQHF	TGTGCCAGCTCGGACGGGACAGGGTATATTCAGCCCCAGCATTTT
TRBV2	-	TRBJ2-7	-	CASTQVSEQYF	TGTGCCAGCACCCAGGTGAGCGAGCAGTACTTC
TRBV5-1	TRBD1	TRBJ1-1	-	CASEINAGGDTEAFF	TGCGCCAGCGAGATCAACGCAGGGGGTGACACTGAAGCTTTCTTT
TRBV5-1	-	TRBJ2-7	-	CASSLGRTGTYEQYF	TGCGCCAGCAGCTTGGGCCGGACTGGGACCTACGAGCAGTACTTC
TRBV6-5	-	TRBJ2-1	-	CASSLHTKPNEQFF	TGTGCCAGCAGTCTCCATACTAAACCCAATGAGCAGTTCTTC
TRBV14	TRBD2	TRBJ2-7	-	CASSPRMGTSGSYEQYF	TGTGCCAGCAGTCCACGTATGGGGACTAGCGGATCCTACGAGCAGTACTTC
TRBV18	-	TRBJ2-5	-	CASSPPAGARETQYF	TGTGCCAGCTCACCACCGGCCGGGGCGAGGGAGACCCAGTACTTC
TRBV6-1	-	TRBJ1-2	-	CASSEMEGSGYTF	TGTGCCAGCAGTGAGATGGAGGGAAGTGGCTACACCTTC
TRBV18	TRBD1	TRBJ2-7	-	CASSPPGTGVYEQYF	TGTGCCAGCTCACCTCCCGGGACAGGGGTCTACGAGCAGTACTTC
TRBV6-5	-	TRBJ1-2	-	CASSPGEYGYTF	TGTGCCAGCAGTCCGGGGGAGTATGGCTACACCTTC
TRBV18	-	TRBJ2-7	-	CASSWDYEQYF	TGTGCCAGCTCTTGGGACTACGAGCAGTACTTC
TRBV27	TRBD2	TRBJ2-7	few	CASRLAGATSSYEQYF	TGTGCCAGCAGACTAGCGGGTGCCACCTCCTCCTACGAGCAGTACTTC
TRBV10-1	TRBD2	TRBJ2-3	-	CASSKGLAGGTDTQYF	TGCGCCAGCAGTAAGGGACTAGCGGGTGGCACAGATACGCAGTATTTT
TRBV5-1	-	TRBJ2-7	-	CASSLKEGGGYEQYF	TGCGCCAGCAGCTTGAAGGAGGGAGGGGGGTACGAGCAGTACTTC
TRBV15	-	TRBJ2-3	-	CATSQGGDTQYF	TGTGCCACCAGTCAGGGCGGAGATACGCAGTATTTT
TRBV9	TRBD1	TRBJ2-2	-	CASGDRGNTGELFF	TGTGCCAGCGGAGACAGGGGAAACACCGGGGAGCTGTTTTTT
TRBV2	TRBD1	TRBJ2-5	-	CASRRDRAQETQYF	TGTGCCAGCCGCCGGGACAGGGCACAAGAGACCCAGTACTTC
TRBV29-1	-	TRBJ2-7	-	CSVVNSGGREQYF	TGCAGCGTTGTCAACAGTGGCGGGCGGGAGCAGTACTTC
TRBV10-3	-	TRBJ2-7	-	CAISGARDSSDEQYF	TGTGCCATCAGTGGGGCCCGGGACTCCTCGGACGAGCAGTACTTC
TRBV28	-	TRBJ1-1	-	CASSLGTGIFLRGEAFF	TGTGCCAGCAGTTTAGGTACAGGCATATTCCTAAGGGGTGAAGCTTTCTTT
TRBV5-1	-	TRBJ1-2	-	CASSLGQNYGYTF	TGCGCCAGCAGCTTGGGACAGAACTATGGCTACACCTTC